This record concerns one T cell receptor beta chain sequence. This entry is derived from a study of CD8 T cells in Susac syndrome. cDNA came from 0.5 to 1 ug RNA primed by random hexamers. MiXCR was run by TCRdb on the immunoSEQ multiplex PCR reads, yielding one entry per CDR3 protein. Among about 200,000 distinct CDR3 sequences, 90% to 95% were seen once, and the ten largest hold approximately 0.093%. Trimming took 6 bases from V and 5 from J, leaving 16 bases between them. CDR1 and CDR2 from the germline V gene are DFQATT and SNEGSKA (reference sequence). This CDR3 spans 13 amino acids. The authors negatively isolated CD8+ and CD4+ T cells and FACS-enriched TEMRA cells.

The chain uses TRBV20-1 and TRBJ2-5; possible D gene TRBD1, 6 bases. This receptor was identified in a human donor with multiple sclerosis. Specimen: CD4+ T cells from PBMCs. The CDR3 coding sequence is TGCAGTGCGGGCCGCGTGGGGGCGGAGACCCAGTACTTC. Amino acid sequence: CSAGRVGAETQYF.